The TCR beta chain described here comes from a study of T cells in Graves' hyperthyroidism and ophthalmopathy. Regions amplified from RNA transcripts were the TCR beta CDR3 regions. First-round RT-PCR with HTBI primers amplified the TCR CDR3 region. TCRdb ran MiXCR on the multiplex PCR reads and lists one entry per CDR3 protein. The data contain around 610,000 distinct CDR3 sequences, over 12% of them singletons. Study results and caveats: Also found in blood were most expanded thyroid clonotypes above 0.001.

The V and J ends lost 7 bases and 6 bases respectively, with 19 bases between them. Germline V gene sequence: CDR1 SGHRS, CDR2 YFSETQ. This CDR3 region has 15 residues. This clonotype was observed a few times. Its antigen remains unknown. The rearrangement joins TRBV5-1 to TRBJ2-2, with a weak D call TRBD1 (6 bases). What was sequenced was blood. This receptor was obtained from a woman aged 40 to 50 with Graves' ophthalmopathy. The CDR3 spells CASEKQGSDSGELFF. In nucleotides, the CDR3 is TGCGCCAGCGAAAAACAGGGTTCCGACTCCGGGGAGCTGTTTTTT.